This TCR beta chain was sequenced for a study of cytomegalovirus exposure and HLA in healthy donors. Among the donors, all were healthy bone marrow donors. This CDR3 is built from 15 residues. From germline, CDR1 is WSHSY and CDR2 SAAADI. Trimming stripped 2 bases from V and 3 bases from J, with 13 bases between. PCR primers comprised 60 Vbeta and 13 Jbeta primers. Some clones are missing from TCRdb's copy, which holds only in-frame ones; the method was immunoSEQ multiplex PCR. Altogether hundreds of thousands of clones are present, almost 80% being singletons, with the ten largest covering approximately 3.8%.

The genes are TRBV10-2 and TRBJ1-2; tentatively, D is TRBD1 (5 bases). Sequencing was done on a sample of PBMCs. The sequence was obtained from a male donor in good health and CMV-seronegative. Here the CDR3 reads CASSEPGRSHYGYTF. For the CDR3, the DNA is TGCGCCAGCAGTGAGCCAGGGCGTTCTCACTATGGCTACACCTTC.